The 14 T cell receptor beta chains below all came from one sample that was sequenced in a study of Graves' ophthalmopathy and Graves' hyperthyroidism. Amplified TCR beta CDR3 regions were obtained using RNA transcripts as template. HTBI primers primed a first-round RT-PCR, and a second-round multiplex PCR followed. TCRdb independently ran MiXCR on the multiplex PCR reads; one entry per CDR3 protein. This sample yields just over 400,000 distinct CDR3 sequences, of which 20% to 25% are seen a single time; roughly 3% belongs to the top ten. The sequenced sample consisted of peripheral blood. The source of these receptors is a woman under 30 with stable Graves' hyperthyroidism.

This clonotype was seen many times. The chain combines TRBV2 with TRBJ1-3; D may be TRBD1 (6 bases). Germline assignment: CDR1 SNHLY and CDR2 FYNNEI. Trimming pared 4 bases from V and 8 bases from J, leaving 9 bases between. The CDR3 contains 12 residues. This CDR3 is CASSGGADTIYF. The CDR3, as DNA: TGTGCCAGCAGTGGGGGGGCGGACACCATATATTTT.

This clonotype was counted a few times. The V call is TRBV9, the J call TRBJ2-7; D is possibly TRBD1 or TRBD2 (6 bases each). The ends were cut back, 0 bases at V and 3 bases at J, with 16 bases in the middle. CDR1 is SGDLS and CDR2 is YYNGEE in the germline V gene. This CDR3 has 16 residues. The CDR3 nucleotides are TGTGCCAGCAGCGTAGGCGGAGGGGGAGCTGTCTACGAGCAGTACTTC. It translates to CASSVGGGGAVYEQYF.

The CDR3 DNA sequence: TGTGGGGTGGCTCCTAGCTCCTACGAGCAGTACTTC. Its protein product is CGVAPSSYEQYF. The rearrangement joins TRBV28 to TRBJ2-7; the D is unclear. Per germline, CDR1 MDHEN and CDR2 SYDVKM. The CDR3 sequence is 12 residues long.

Comments on this clonotype: A single base separates this from a much larger clone, so it may be a read error. The conserved phenylalanine or tryptophan is not found at the CDR3 terminus, so this likely reflects a read error. This rearrangement joins TRBV7-3 to TRBJ2-5; 8 bases are shared with TRBD2. J gave up 4 bases and V 5 bases, and 9 bases lay outside the gene matches. CDR1 is SGHTA, CDR2 FQGTGA, per germline. The CDR3 is 15 amino acids. As DNA, the CDR3 is TGTGCCAGCAGCCCCACAGCGGGAGCAGCAGAGACCCAGTACCTC. The encoded protein is CASSPTAGAAETQYL.

V and J are TRBV12-3 or TRBV12-4 and TRBJ1-2, with 8 positions matching TRBD1. V lost 5 bases to trimming and J lost 2 bases; unmatched junction nucleotides: 4. This CDR3 comprises 14 residues. CDR3 in amino acids: CASSAGQGNYGYTF. CDR3 bases: TGTGCCAGCAGTGCCGGACAGGGCAACTATGGCTACACCTTC.

This clonotype showed up just a few times. V usage is TRBV28 and J usage is TRBJ1-1; D is unresolved. V dropped 5 bases and J dropped 0 bases, with 7 bases sitting between them. Germline V gives CDR1 MDHEN, CDR2 SYDVKM. The CDR3 totals 13 residues. In nucleotides, the CDR3 is TGTGCCAGCAGTCCCGCATTGAACACTGAAGCTTTCTTT. Protein: CASSPALNTEAFF.

This clonotype was detected many times. The chain has TRBV29-1 and TRBJ1-1, with D perhaps matching TRBD1 (6 bases). V was shortened by 5 bases and J by 2 bases, with 12 bases between the two germline ends. This CDR3 is 13 amino acids long. Per germline, CDR1 SQVTM and CDR2 ANQGSEA. CDR3 sequence reads: CSVQGGANTEAFF. The CDR3 nucleotides read TGCAGCGTTCAAGGGGGGGCCAACACTGAAGCTTTCTTT.

This clonotype was picked up a small number of times. The chain uses TRBV6-4 and TRBJ1-1; 10 positions match TRBD1. J lost 0 bases, V lost 7 bases, and 11 bases had no gene match. The CDR3 covers 17 residues. Per the germline V gene, CDR1 is MRHNA and CDR2 is SNTAGT. CDR3 region: CASIKTGGAFVNTEAFF. The CDR3 region has the DNA TGTGCCAGCATCAAGACAGGGGGCGCGTTCGTGAACACTGAAGCTTTCTTT.

This clonotype was recorded many times. The chain recombines TRBV27 with TRBJ2-7, with TRBD2 identical over 9 bases. After removal of 5 bases from V and 3 bases from J, the junction contained 5 bases not matched to a gene. CDR3 length equals 14 residues. The germline gives CDR1 MNHEY, CDR2 SMNVEV (reference sequence). CDR3 nucleotide sequence: TGTGCCAGCAGTAGGGGACTAGCAAGCTACGAGCAGTACTTC. Encoded protein: CASSRGLASYEQYF.

This clonotype occurred a few times. V and J are TRBV6-1 and TRBJ2-7, with D maybe TRBD2 (6 bases). V was pared by 6 bases and J by 2 bases, with 23 bases between. This CDR3 has 17 residues. Germline V gene data show CDR1 as MNHNS and CDR2 as SASEGT. In nucleotides, the CDR3 is TGTGCCAGCAGAGGGGTCTTCGCGGGAACTTCCACCTACGAGCAGTACTTC. Translated, it gives CASRGVFAGTSTYEQYF.

This clonotype was detected only once. The V gene is TRBV15, the J gene TRBJ1-6; tentative D call: TRBD1 (6 bases). CDR3 size: 14 residues. V was pared by 7 bases and J by 8 bases, with 15 bases between. Per the germline V gene, CDR1 is LNHNV and CDR2 is YYDKDF (reference sequence). The CDR3 is CATTRSRGYSPLHF. The CDR3 DNA is TGTGCCACCACGAGGAGCAGGGGATATTCACCCCTCCACTTT.

This clonotype was seen at least ten times. The chain carries TRBV27 and TRBJ2-5, with 10 bases identical to TRBD2. Germline lookup yields CDR1 MNHEY and CDR2 SMNVEV (reference sequence). V dropped 1 base and J dropped 4; count of bases not matched to a gene: 3. This CDR3 is 15 amino acids long. CDR3 loop: CASSLYSGRGETQYF. DNA of the CDR3: TGTGCCAGCAGTTTATACAGCGGGAGGGGAGAGACCCAGTACTTC.

V gene TRBV19 combines with J gene TRBJ1-5; 9 bases are a match to TRBD1. V lost 6 bases to trimming and J lost 5 bases; unmatched junction nucleotides: 14. CDR3 length equals 17 residues. Germline values: CDR1 LNHDA, CDR2 SQIVND (reference sequence). This CDR3 is CASSLPKGQGKHQPQHF. The CDR3 DNA reads TGTGCCAGTAGCTTACCCAAAGGACAGGGGAAGCATCAGCCCCAGCATTTT.

This clonotype showed up many times. The V and J genes are TRBV28 and TRBJ2-7; the D gene is possibly TRBD2 (6 bases). This CDR3 comprises 14 residues. Germline-derived CDR1 and CDR2 are MDHEN and SYDVKM. V lost 9 bases and J lost 5, with 20 bases in between. CDR3 nucleotide sequence: TGTGCCAGTTCCAAAAGGCGGGATATCAACGAGCAGTACTTC. Protein: CASSKRRDINEQYF.